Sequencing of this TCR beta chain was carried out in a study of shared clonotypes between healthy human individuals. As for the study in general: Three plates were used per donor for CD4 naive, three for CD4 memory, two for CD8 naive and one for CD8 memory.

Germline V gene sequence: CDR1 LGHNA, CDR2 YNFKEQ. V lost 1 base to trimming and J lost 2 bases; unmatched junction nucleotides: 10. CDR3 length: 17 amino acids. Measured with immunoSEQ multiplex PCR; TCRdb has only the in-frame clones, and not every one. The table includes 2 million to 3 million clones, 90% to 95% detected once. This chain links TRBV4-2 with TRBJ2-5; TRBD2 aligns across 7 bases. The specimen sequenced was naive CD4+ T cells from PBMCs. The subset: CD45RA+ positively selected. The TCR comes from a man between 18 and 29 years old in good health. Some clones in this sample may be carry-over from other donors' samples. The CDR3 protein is CASSQVGGERFQETQYF. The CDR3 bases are TGTGCCAGCAGCCAAGTTGGGGGGGAGAGATTTCAAGAGACCCAGTACTTC.